The T cell receptor (beta chain) described here comes from a study of cytomegalovirus exposure and HLA in healthy donors. Regarding the study as a whole: Listed as cytomegalovirus-associated were 150 to 200 TCR beta chains. Most sequenced TCRs were rare (though some public TCRs occurred in many donors).

This CDR3 region has 15 residues. With 2 bases removed from V and 6 bases from J, the gap between germline ends came to 13 bases. Germline loops: CDR1 MNHEY, CDR2 SMNVEV (reference sequence). In regard to this clone: The antigen is undetermined.

Clones were read by immunoSEQ multiplex PCR, and TCRdb kept only the in-frame ones, dropping some. The table has 300,000 to 400,000 clones, about nine tenths seen once. The chain couples TRBV27 to TRBJ2-2; D is uncertain. This clonotype was obtained from a woman between 18 and 29 years old in good health and CMV-seronegative. The sample comprised PBMCs. The CDR3: CASSLTQITAGELFF. The DNA for the CDR3 is TGTGCCAGCAGTTTAACTCAAATCACGGCCGGGGAGCTGTTTTTT.